The T cell receptor beta chain described here comes from a study of blood T cell repertoires in COVID-19. Some clones are missing from TCRdb's copy, which holds only in-frame ones; the method was immunoSEQ multiplex PCR. This table holds about 210,000 clones, around nine tenths found once. With 4 bases clipped from V and 4 bases from J, the junction kept 12 bases outside the gene matches. Per the germline V gene, CDR1 is SGDLS and CDR2 is YYNGEE. The CDR3 has 16 residues. The chain uses TRBV9 and TRBJ2-5, with 8 bases fitting TRBD2. Material: peripheral blood. The clonotype comes from a woman between 40 and 50 years old with acute or convalescent COVID-19. The CDR3 nucleotides read TGTGCCAGCAGCCAGAGTACCGGGGGGGAGGGAGAGACCCAGTACTTC. Translated: CASSQSTGGEGETQYF.